This TCR beta chain originates from a study of identical twins (dated by TCRdb to about 2016). The study in broad terms: TCR alpha and beta repertoires from monozygotic twins, unrelated adults of various ages and cord blood were deep-sequenced to test whether fetal clonotypes persist. Replicate twin experiments were performed at different times using different library preparation protocols to rule out contamination. Beyond this particular receptor, the publication reports: Because the same donors could not be followed over many years, the conclusions depended on cross-sectional statistical analysis. In monozygotic twins, out-of-frame TCR alpha sharing was systematically underestimated by recombination models, although the models agreed with sharing between unrelated individuals. Compared with coincidental sharing between unrelated individuals, out-of-frame TCR alpha sequences shared between twins had an excess of sequences with low generation probability. Excess twin sharing in beta out-of-frame sequences was weaker because fewer shared sequences lowered the signal-to-noise ratio. Invariant T cells such as MAIT and iNKT could partly confound zero-insertion analyses, although diverse VJ usage argued against such confounding for most clonotypes. Fewer insertions were carried by abundant cord blood beta clonotypes; a weaker similar trend was observed in young adult naive repertoires, while no such trend was observed in memory repertoires.

This clonotype was counted between two and nine times. This clone's antigen is unknown. Per-base quality was not reported, and no clone a single base away is much larger than it. V loses 5 bases of germline sequence and J loses 1 base, and the interval between the two ends is 11 bases. CDR1 and CDR2 are drawn from the germline V gene: MDHEN, SYDVKM. Inclusive of the bounding cysteine and phenylalanine, the CDR3 is 14 residues long. Kept here is only the CDR3 DNA, which spans 42 bases and is read in frame from base 1. The library was built by means of 5' RACE. The sequencer was an Illumina HiSeq 2000. Template switching added a universal primer binding site, and the final cDNA carried a unique molecular identifier that allowed TCR cDNA molecules to be counted accurately. First-strand cDNA for TCR alpha and beta chains was synthesized from specific primers in the conserved constant-segment region. To control for contamination, every cDNA library was double barcoded, receiving both a SMART-Mk sample barcode and Illumina barcodes. Two successive PCR steps introduced TruSeq adapter sequences along with Illumina sample barcodes. The TCR alpha and beta cDNA libraries were sequenced on the Illumina HiSeq platform using custom primers. The original pipeline was this. Unique molecular identifiers were extracted from raw reads with MiGEC, and CDR3 positions were determined with MiXCR. For each individual, recombination models were inferred using an EM algorithm with the repgenHMM and IGoR tools. The tcR package in R was used for shared clonotype analysis, with sharing normalized by the product of cloneset sizes. To study raw recombination free of thymic and clonal selection effects, out-of-frame nonproductive sequences were analyzed. TCRdb reworked the public reads: Q25 trimming with fastp, MiXCR clone assembly, productive beta chains retained. Each record represents a unique CDR3 protein, reported with the most common genes and DNA among its rows. Clone size and V and J calls follow TCRdb, not the original study. This sample is represented by about 280,000 distinct CDR3 sequences; about 8.9% of them were singletons. More than 2% of the sample is held by the ten biggest clonotypes.

Every donor in the study was a healthy Caucasian. Three pairs of female monozygotic twins, all aged roughly 18 to 30 years, were included in the twin cohort. Miltenyi CD45RO+ enrichment and human naive T-cell isolation kits were used to isolate memory (CD45RO+) and naive T cells from PBMC. These data were also filed under a second study, of yellow fever vaccine responses in identical twins. The second study reports: The authors reported that the T cell response to vaccination in identical twins appeared partly convergent and partly personalized. Focusing on identical twins, the study followed the T cell clones that responded to the vaccine, and did so with precision.

What was sequenced was memory (CD45RO+) T cells sorted from blood. The cell subset or site label of this sample denotes: CD45RO+ enriched T cells. This TCR was recovered from a woman younger than 30 in good health. The V and J segments used are TRBV28 and TRBJ1-1; a tentative D call is TRBD1 (6 bases match). CDR3 region: CASSRSTGNTEAFF. The DNA sequence reads TGTGCCAGCAGTCGATCGACAGGGAACACTGAAGCTTTCTTT.